This T cell receptor (beta chain) is drawn from a study of T-cell memory formation after mild COVID-19. Trimming shortened V by 2 bases and J by 6 bases, and 19 bases separated the two germline ends. The CDR3 totals 16 residues. The germline CDR1 and CDR2 sequences are SGHVS and FQNEAQ. This clonotype occurred many times. MiXCR, applied by TCRdb to the 5' RACE reads, yields one record per CDR3 protein. The data show 150,000 to 200,000 distinct CDR3 sequences, with more than 14% seen just once and around 14% held by the top ten. V is TRBV7-8 and J is TRBJ1-2; D call uncertain. The material sequenced was PBMCs or a T cell subset sorted from them (not recorded which). This receptor was taken from an adult woman who had mild COVID-19 (a few samples of this study predate the infection). Cell type and time point are not known. CDR3 in DNA: TGTGCCAGCAGCTTAATATCTAGAGGGTCGGGTGATGGCTACACCTTC. Its protein product is CASSLISRGSGDGYTF.